The T cell receptor beta chain under discussion was sequenced for a study of blood T cell repertoires in COVID-19. Background on the study: Acute and convalescent COVID-19 samples came from the United States, Italy and Spain.

Enrolled through a virtual design, the participants were between roughly 18 and 95 years of age and came from about two dozen US areas. V dropped 7 bases and J dropped 0 bases, with 7 bases sitting between them. The CDR3 has 13 residues. Germline CDR1 and CDR2: MRHNA and SNTAGT. Authors' data handling: Amplification from reference gene primers served as the basis for estimated nucleated cell counts. The assay was immunoSEQ multiplex PCR, and TCRdb's table has in-frame clones only and misses some. V, J and clone size reflect that table, while D and trimming were determined from the DNA. The sample lists roughly 200,000 clones, 89% occurring once.

The rearrangement uses TRBV6-4 and TRBJ1-5; D gene uncertain. The sample comprised PBMCs or T cells enriched from blood (not recorded which). The TCR comes from a woman aged 35 to 49 with acute COVID-19. CDR3 sequence (DNA): TGTGCCAGCAACAGAGATAGCAATCAGCCCCAGCATTTT. It yields the protein CASNRDSNQPQHF.